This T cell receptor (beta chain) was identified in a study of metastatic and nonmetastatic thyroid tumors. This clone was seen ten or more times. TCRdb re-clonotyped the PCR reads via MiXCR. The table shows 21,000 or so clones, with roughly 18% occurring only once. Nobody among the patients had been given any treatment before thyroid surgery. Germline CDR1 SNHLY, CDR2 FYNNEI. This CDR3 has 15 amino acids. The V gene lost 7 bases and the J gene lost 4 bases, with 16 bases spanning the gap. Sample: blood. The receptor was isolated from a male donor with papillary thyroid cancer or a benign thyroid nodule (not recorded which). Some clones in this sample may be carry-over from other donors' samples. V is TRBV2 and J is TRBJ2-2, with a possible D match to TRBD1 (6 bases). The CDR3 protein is CASNIQGFGTGELFF. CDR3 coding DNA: TGTGCCAGCAATATACAGGGATTTGGCACCGGGGAGCTGTTTTTT.